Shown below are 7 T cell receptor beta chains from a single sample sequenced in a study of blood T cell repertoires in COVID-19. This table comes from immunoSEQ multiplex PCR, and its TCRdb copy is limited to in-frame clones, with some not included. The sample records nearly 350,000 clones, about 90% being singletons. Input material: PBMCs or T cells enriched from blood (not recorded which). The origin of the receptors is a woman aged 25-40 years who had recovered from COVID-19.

Here the CDR3 DNA reads TGTGCCAGCAGCTTAGTAGGCACAGCCGTCGGGGAGCTGTTTTTT. Translated: CASSLVGTAVGELFF. This rearrangement joins TRBV7-9 to TRBJ2-2; the D is unclear. The germline V gene has CDR1 SEHNR and CDR2 FQNEAQ (reference sequence). Trimming removed 1 base at V and 7 bases at J, with 13 bases between. The CDR3 totals 15 residues.

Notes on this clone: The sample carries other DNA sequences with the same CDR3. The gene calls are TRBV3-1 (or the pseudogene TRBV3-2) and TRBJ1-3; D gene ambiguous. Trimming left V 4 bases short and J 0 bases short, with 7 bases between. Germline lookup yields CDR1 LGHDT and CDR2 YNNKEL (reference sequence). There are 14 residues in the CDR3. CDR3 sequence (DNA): TGTGCCAGCAGCCGGGCCTCCTCTGGAAACACCATATATTTT. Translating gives CASSRASSGNTIYF.

CDR3 loop: CASSLAGVYETLHF. CDR3 DNA sequence: TGTGCCAGCAGCTTGGCGGGGGTCTATGAGACCCTCCACTTT. The rearrangement uses TRBV5-4 and TRBJ1-6, with a tentative D call TRBD1 (5 bases). Germline CDR1 and CDR2: SGHNT and YYREEE (reference sequence). CDR3 length: 14 residues. The V end lost 0 bases, the J end lost 14 bases, and 15 bases lay between the germline ends. Full variable domain (outside the CDR3, taken from reference TRBV5-4 and TRBJ1-6): ETGVTQSPTHLIKTRGQQVTLRCSSQSGHNTVSWYQQALGQGPQFIFQYYREEENGRGNFPPRFSGLQFPNYSSELNVNALELDDSALYLCASSLAGVYETLHFGNGTRLTVT.

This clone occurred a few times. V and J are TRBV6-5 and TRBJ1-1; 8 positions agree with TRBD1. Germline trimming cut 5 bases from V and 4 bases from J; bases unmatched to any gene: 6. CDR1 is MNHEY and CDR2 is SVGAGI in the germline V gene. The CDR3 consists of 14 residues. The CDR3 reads CASSTGGEGTEAFF. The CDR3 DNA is TGTGCCAGCAGTACAGGGGGGGAGGGCACTGAAGCTTTCTTT.

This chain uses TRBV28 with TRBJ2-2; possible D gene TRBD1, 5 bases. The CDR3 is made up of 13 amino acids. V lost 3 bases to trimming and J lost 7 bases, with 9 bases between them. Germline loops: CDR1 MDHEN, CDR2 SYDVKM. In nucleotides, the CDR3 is TGTGCCAGCAGTTTGAGGACAAGCGGGGAGCTGTTTTTT. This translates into CASSLRTSGELFF.

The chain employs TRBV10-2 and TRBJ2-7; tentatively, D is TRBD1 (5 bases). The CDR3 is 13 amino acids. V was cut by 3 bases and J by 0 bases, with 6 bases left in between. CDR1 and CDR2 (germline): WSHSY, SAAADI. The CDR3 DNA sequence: TGCGCCAGCAGTGATGGGGCCTCCTACGAGCAGTACTTC. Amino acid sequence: CASSDGASYEQYF.

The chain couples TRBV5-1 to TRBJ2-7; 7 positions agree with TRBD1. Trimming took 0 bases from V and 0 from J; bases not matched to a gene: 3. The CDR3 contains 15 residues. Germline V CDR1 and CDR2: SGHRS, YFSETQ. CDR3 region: CASSLAAGGSYEQYF. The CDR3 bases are TGCGCCAGCAGCTTGGCGGCAGGGGGCTCCTACGAGCAGTACTTC.